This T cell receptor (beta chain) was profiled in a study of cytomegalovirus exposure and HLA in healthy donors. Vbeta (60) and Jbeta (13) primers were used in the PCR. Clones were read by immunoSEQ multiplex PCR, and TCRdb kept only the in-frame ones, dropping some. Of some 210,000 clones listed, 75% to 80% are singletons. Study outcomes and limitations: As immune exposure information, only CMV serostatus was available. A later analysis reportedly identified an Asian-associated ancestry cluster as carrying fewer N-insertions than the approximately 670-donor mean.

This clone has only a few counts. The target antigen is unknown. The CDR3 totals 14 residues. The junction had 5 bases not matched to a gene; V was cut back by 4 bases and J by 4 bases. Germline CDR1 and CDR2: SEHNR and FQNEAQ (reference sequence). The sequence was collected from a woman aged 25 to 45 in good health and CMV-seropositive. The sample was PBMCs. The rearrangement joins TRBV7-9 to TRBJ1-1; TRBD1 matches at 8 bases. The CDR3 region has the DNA TGTGCCAGCAGCTCCCAGGGGGCTGGCACTGAAGCTTTCTTT. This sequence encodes CASSSQGAGTEAFF.